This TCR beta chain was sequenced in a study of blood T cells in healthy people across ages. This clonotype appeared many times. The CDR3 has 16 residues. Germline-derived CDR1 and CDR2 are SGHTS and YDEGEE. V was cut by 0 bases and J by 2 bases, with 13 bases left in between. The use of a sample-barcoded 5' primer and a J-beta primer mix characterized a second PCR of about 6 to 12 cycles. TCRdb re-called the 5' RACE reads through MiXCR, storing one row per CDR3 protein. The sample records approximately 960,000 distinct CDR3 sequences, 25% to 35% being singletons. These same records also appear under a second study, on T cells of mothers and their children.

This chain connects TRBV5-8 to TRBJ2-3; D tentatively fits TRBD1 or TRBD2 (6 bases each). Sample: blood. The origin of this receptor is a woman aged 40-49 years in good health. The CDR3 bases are TGTGCCAGCAGCTTGGGCGGGACACGGAACACAGATACGCAGTATTTT. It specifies CASSLGGTRNTDTQYF.